This is a list of T cell receptor beta chains from one sample in a study of graft-versus-host responses after intestinal transplantation. Their target antigens are unknown. Here immunoSEQ multiplex PCR was the method, and the copy in TCRdb shows in-frame clones only, minus some. This table has fewer than 130,000 clones, 90% to 95% appearing once. The specimen comprised unstimulated CD8+ T cells sorted from spleen or lymph node cells, sampled before intestinal transplant. These receptors were taken from a human donor who received an intestinal transplant. Both conserved end residues are part of each CDR3. Fields, in order: V gene, J gene, clone size, D gene, CDR3 DNA, CDR3 protein. The D gene is left open where the match is weak. Size is stated for part of the rows, as once, few or many counts, or as a class when the clone is expanded.

V gene: TRBV6-6
J gene: TRBJ2-3
clone size: -
D gene: -
CDR3 DNA: TGTGCCAGCAGTTCGTACACAGATACGCAGTATTTT
CDR3 protein: CASSSYTDTQYF

V gene: TRBV11-2
J gene: TRBJ2-7
clone size: -
D gene: -
CDR3 DNA: TGTGCCAGCAGCTTAGATCCGAGGACAGACCTCTACGAGCAGTACTTC
CDR3 protein: CASSLDPRTDLYEQYF

V gene: TRBV2
J gene: TRBJ2-2
clone size: -
D gene: TRBD2
CDR3 DNA: TGTGCCAGCATCCTAGCGGGAGTGGCTTCGAACACCGGGGAGCTGTTTTTT
CDR3 protein: CASILAGVASNTGELFF

V gene: TRBV19
J gene: TRBJ1-1
clone size: -
D gene: -
CDR3 DNA: TGTGCCAGTAGCGAGGGGGTCCAGGAAGCTTTCTTT
CDR3 protein: CASSEGVQEAFF

V gene: TRBV6-5
J gene: TRBJ2-3
clone size: -
D gene: TRBD2
CDR3 DNA: TGTGCCAGCAGTTACTCCGGGGGGGGGACAGATACGCAGTATTTT
CDR3 protein: CASSYSGGGTDTQYF

V gene: TRBV6-1
J gene: TRBJ2-7
clone size: -
D gene: -
CDR3 DNA: TGTGCCAGCAGTGAAGCGATCGGGGGCTCCTACGAGCAGTACTTC
CDR3 protein: CASSEAIGGSYEQYF

V gene: TRBV4-1
J gene: TRBJ1-4
clone size: -
D gene: TRBD1
CDR3 DNA: TGCGCCAGCAGCCCGACAGGGGGCCGGAATGAAAAACTGTTTTTT
CDR3 protein: CASSPTGGRNEKLFF

V gene: TRBV7-9
J gene: TRBJ2-1
clone size: -
D gene: -
CDR3 DNA: TGTGCCAGCAGCTCCCTCTGGGCAGGGGTGCTCGGTGAGCAGTTCTTC
CDR3 protein: CASSSLWAGVLGEQFF

V gene: TRBV13
J gene: TRBJ2-7
clone size: -
D gene: -
CDR3 DNA: TGTGCCAGCAGCTTAGTGGGCCCTGGGGGTCTCTACGAGCAGTACTTC
CDR3 protein: CASSLVGPGGLYEQYF

V gene: TRBV30
J gene: TRBJ2-7
clone size: once
D gene: -
CDR3 DNA: TGTGCCTGGAGCCTTATCCCCTACGAGCAGTACTTC
CDR3 protein: CAWSLIPYEQYF

V gene: TRBV5-1
J gene: TRBJ2-6
clone size: -
D gene: -
CDR3 DNA: TGCGCCAGCAGCTGGACCCCCGACGGCTCTGGGGCCAACGTCCTGACTTTC
CDR3 protein: CASSWTPDGSGANVLTF

V gene: TRBV27
J gene: TRBJ2-1
clone size: -
D gene: -
CDR3 DNA: TGTGCCACCTATACACGGACGGGTCACGTCTACAATGAGCAGTTCTTC
CDR3 protein: CATYTRTGHVYNEQFF